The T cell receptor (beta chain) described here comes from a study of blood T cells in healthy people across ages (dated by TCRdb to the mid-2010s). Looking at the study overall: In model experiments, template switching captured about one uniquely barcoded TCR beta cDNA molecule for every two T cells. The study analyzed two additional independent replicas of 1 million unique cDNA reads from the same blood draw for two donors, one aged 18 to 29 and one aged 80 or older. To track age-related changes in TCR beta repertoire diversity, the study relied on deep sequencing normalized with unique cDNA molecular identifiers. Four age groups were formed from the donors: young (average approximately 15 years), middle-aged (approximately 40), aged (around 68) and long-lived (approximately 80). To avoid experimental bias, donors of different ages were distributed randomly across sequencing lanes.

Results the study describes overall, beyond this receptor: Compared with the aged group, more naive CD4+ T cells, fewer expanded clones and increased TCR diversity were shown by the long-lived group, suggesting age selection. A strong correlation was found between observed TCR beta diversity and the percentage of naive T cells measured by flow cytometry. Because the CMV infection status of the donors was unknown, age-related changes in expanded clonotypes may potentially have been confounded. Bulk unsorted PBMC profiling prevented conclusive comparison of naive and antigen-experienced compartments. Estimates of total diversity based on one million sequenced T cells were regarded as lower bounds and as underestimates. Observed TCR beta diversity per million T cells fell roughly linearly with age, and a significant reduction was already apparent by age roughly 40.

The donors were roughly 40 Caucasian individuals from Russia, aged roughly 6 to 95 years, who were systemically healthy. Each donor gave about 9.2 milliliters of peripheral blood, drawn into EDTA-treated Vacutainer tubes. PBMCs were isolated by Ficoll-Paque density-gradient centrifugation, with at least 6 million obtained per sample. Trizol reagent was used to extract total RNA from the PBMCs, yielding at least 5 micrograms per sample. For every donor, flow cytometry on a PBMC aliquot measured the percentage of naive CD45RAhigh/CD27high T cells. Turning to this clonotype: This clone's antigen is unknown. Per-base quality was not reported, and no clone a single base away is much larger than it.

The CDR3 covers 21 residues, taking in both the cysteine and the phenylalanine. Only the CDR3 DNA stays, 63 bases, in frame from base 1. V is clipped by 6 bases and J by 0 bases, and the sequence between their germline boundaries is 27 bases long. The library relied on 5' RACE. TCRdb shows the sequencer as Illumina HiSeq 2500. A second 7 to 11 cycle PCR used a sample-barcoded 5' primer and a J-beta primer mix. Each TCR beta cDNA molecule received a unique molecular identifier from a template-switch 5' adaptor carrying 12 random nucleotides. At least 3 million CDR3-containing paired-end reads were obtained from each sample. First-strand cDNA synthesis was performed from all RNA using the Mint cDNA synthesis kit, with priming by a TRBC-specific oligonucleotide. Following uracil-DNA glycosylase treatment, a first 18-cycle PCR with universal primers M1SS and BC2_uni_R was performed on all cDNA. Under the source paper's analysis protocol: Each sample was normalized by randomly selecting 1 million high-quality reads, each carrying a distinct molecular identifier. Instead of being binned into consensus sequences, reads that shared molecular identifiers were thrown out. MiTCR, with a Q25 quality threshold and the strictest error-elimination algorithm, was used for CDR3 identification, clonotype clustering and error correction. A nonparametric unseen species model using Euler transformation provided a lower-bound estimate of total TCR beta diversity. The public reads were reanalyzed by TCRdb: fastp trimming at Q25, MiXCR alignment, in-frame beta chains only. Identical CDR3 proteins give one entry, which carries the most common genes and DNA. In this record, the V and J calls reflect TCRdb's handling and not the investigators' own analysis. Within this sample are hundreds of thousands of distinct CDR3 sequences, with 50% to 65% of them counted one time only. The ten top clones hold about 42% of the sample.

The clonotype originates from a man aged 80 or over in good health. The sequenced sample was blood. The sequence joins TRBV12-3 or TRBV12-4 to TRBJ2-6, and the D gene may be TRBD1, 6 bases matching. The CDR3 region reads CASRTGISPGNYFSGANVLTF. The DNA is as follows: TGTGCCAGCAGGACAGGAATCTCCCCGGGAAATTACTTCTCTGGGGCCAACGTCCTGACTTTC.